This is a list of T cell receptor beta chains from one sample in a study of blood T cell repertoires in COVID-19. The assay was immunoSEQ multiplex PCR, and TCRdb's table has in-frame clones only and misses some. This table holds just over 90,000 clones, 90% found once. What was sequenced was peripheral blood. These receptors were taken from a human donor with active COVID-19. The donor label of this sample is uncertain. Each CDR3 is given with its conserved first and last residue. The D gene is left open where the match is weak. Only some rows state a clone size, as once, few, many or a class for expanded clones.

d_call: .; v_call: TRBV6-5; clone_size: .; j_call: TRBJ1-1; cdr3_aa: CASSLDPRNTEAFF; cdr3_nt: TGTGCCAGCAGTTTGGATCCTAGGAACACTGAAGCTTTCTTT
d_call: .; v_call: TRBV5-6; clone_size: .; j_call: TRBJ2-7; cdr3_aa: CASSPMDYPYPYEQYF; cdr3_nt: TGTGCCAGCAGCCCTATGGACTACCCTTACCCCTACGAGCAGTACTTC
d_call: .; v_call: TRBV4-1; clone_size: .; j_call: TRBJ2-7; cdr3_aa: CASSTGQRQYF; cdr3_nt: TGCGCCAGCAGCACAGGACAGAGGCAGTACTTC
d_call: .; v_call: TRBV19; clone_size: .; j_call: TRBJ1-2; cdr3_aa: CASISRKSPYGYTF; cdr3_nt: TGTGCCAGTATCTCTAGGAAATCCCCCTATGGCTACACCTTC
d_call: TRBD1; v_call: TRBV6-2/TRBV6-3; clone_size: .; j_call: TRBJ1-6; cdr3_aa: CASSDPGQAGSYNSPLHF; cdr3_nt: TGTGCCAGCAGTGACCCGGGACAGGCCGGCTCCTATAATTCACCCCTCCACTTT
d_call: .; v_call: TRBV6-4; clone_size: .; j_call: TRBJ1-2; cdr3_aa: CASSPSRGRGGYTF; cdr3_nt: TGTGCCAGCAGCCCCTCCCGCGGCAGGGGTGGCTACACCTTC
d_call: TRBD1; v_call: TRBV6-6; clone_size: .; j_call: TRBJ1-1; cdr3_aa: CASSRGQAFF; cdr3_nt: TGTGCCAGCAGTCGGGGACAGGCTTTCTTT
d_call: .; v_call: TRBV3-1/TRBV3-2; clone_size: .; j_call: TRBJ2-5; cdr3_aa: CASRPRGTQETQYF; cdr3_nt: TGTGCCAGCAGGCCCCGAGGTACCCAAGAGACCCAGTACTTC
d_call: TRBD1; v_call: TRBV2; clone_size: once; j_call: TRBJ2-7; cdr3_aa: CASSADREYEQYF; cdr3_nt: TGTGCCAGCAGCGCCGACAGGGAGTACGAGCAGTACTTC
d_call: TRBD2; v_call: TRBV7-8; clone_size: few; j_call: TRBJ2-3; cdr3_aa: CASSWLVAGADTQYF; cdr3_nt: TGTGCCAGCAGCTGGTTGGTAGCGGGGGCAGATACGCAGTATTTT
d_call: .; v_call: TRBV6-2/TRBV6-3; clone_size: .; j_call: TRBJ2-5; cdr3_aa: CASSYDQALIEETQYF; cdr3_nt: TGTGCCAGCAGTTACGACCAAGCGCTTATTGAAGAGACCCAGTACTTC